The rows below give T cell receptor beta chains drawn from one sample of a study of graft-versus-host responses after intestinal transplantation. Their recognized antigens are unknown. Method: immunoSEQ multiplex PCR; TCRdb's copy keeps in-frame clones and lacks some. This sample has more than 65,000 clones; over 75% occur once, and the top ten carry 0.35% to 0.45%. The input for sequencing was unstimulated CD4+ T cells sorted from spleen or lymph node cells, taken before transplant. These receptors came from a human donor who was the organ donor for an intestinal transplant. The CDR3 runs from the conserved cysteine through the conserved F or W. D genes are given only for firm matches. Expanded clones are given a class, and other clones once, few, many or no size at all.

length	size	D	V	J	CDR3	DNA
16	-	-	TRBV2	TRBJ1-3	CASSWEEGVPGNTIYF	TGTGCCAGCAGTTGGGAGGAAGGGGTCCCTGGAAACACCATATATTTT
15	-	TRBD1	TRBV4-1	TRBJ1-2	CASSLRTGGVSGYTF	TGCGCCAGCAGCCTCCGGACAGGGGGAGTGAGTGGCTACACCTTC
20	-	TRBD1	TRBV7-3	TRBJ1-5	CASSLTPGGTALRGNQPQHF	TGTGCCAGCAGCTTAACGCCGGGTGGGACAGCACTCCGGGGCAATCAGCCCCAGCATTTT
17	-	TRBD2	TRBV27	TRBJ2-1	CASSLLLAGGLYNEQFF	TGTGCCAGCAGTTTGCTACTAGCGGGGGGTCTATACAATGAGCAGTTCTTC
18	-	TRBD1	TRBV7-8	TRBJ1-2	CASSLLAGGGQGRYGYTF	TGTGCCAGCAGCTTACTGGCAGGAGGTGGACAGGGCCGCTATGGCTACACCTTC
16	few	TRBD1	TRBV7-2	TRBJ1-6	CASSPRPGTGDSPLHF	TGTGCCAGCAGCCCTCGTCCCGGGACAGGGGATTCACCCCTCCACTTT
19	-	-	TRBV7-8	TRBJ1-4	CASSSSRTRKGATNEKLFF	TGTGCCAGCAGCTCATCTCGTACCCGTAAAGGAGCAACTAATGAAAAACTGTTTTTT
15	-	TRBD2	TRBV7-6	TRBJ2-1	CASSASGGVYNEQFF	TGTGCCAGCAGCGCTAGCGGGGGGGTTTACAATGAGCAGTTCTTC
12	-	-	TRBV14	TRBJ2-1	CASSRSRVEQFF	TGTGCCAGCAGCCGGTCCCGGGTTGAGCAGTTCTTC
15	-	-	TRBV5-1	TRBJ2-4	CASSLVAGAKNIQYF	TGCGCCAGCAGCTTGGTTGCGGGGGCCAAAAACATTCAGTACTTC
13	once	-	TRBV27	TRBJ1-2	CFARGRDSYGYTF	TGCTTTGCAAGGGGTAGGGACTCCTATGGCTACACCTTC
13	few	-	TRBV7-2	TRBJ2-2	CAIAKGGTGELFF	TGTGCCATCGCGAAAGGGGGAACCGGGGAGCTGTTTTTT
16	-	-	TRBV21-1	TRBJ2-3	CASSKAGGGRADTQYF	TGTGCCAGCAGCAAAGCTGGCGGGGGGAGGGCAGATACGCAGTATTTT
15	-	-	TRBV7-8	TRBJ1-1	CASSTIGQMNTEAFF	TGTGCCAGCAGCACAATAGGACAGATGAACACTGAAGCTTTCTTT
11	-	-	TRBV30	TRBJ1-4	CAWSPNEKLFF	TGTGCCTGGAGTCCAAATGAAAAACTGTTTTTT
14	few	-	TRBV6-1	TRBJ1-1	CASSDGGGVTEAFF	TGTGCCAGCAGTGATGGGGGAGGGGTCACTGAAGCTTTCTTT
15	once	TRBD2	TRBV28	TRBJ2-1	CASSLPGTSDNEQFF	TGTGCCAGCAGTTTACCCGGGACTAGCGACAATGAGCAGTTCTTC
15	-	TRBD1	TRBV6-4	TRBJ2-5	CASSDGAGGQETQYF	TGTGCCAGCAGTGACGGGGCAGGGGGACAAGAGACCCAGTACTTC
15	few	TRBD1	TRBV19	TRBJ2-2	CASSTQGARTGELFF	TGTGCCAGTAGTACCCAGGGGGCGCGGACCGGGGAGCTGTTTTTT
13	once	TRBD1	TRBV27	TRBJ2-1	CASRTGGYNEQFF	TGTGCCAGCAGGACAGGGGGATACAATGAGCAGTTCTTC
15	-	TRBD1	TRBV28	TRBJ2-3	CASSPTQGGPDTQYF	TGTGCCAGCAGCCCTACACAGGGGGGCCCAGATACGCAGTATTTT
14	-	TRBD1	TRBV10-3	TRBJ2-3	CAISQTTGADTQYF	TGTGCCATCAGTCAAACTACAGGGGCAGATACGCAGTATTTT
16	-	TRBD1	TRBV5-6	TRBJ1-6	CASSLGTGQSYSPLHF	TGTGCCAGCAGCCTCGGAACGGGACAGTCCTATTCACCCCTCCACTTT
11	-	-	TRBV6-6	TRBJ1-3	CASQVGNTIYF	TGTGCCAGCCAGGTGGGCAACACCATATATTTT
19	-	TRBD1	TRBV7-2	TRBJ2-3	CASSSHPRKQGDTIVTQYF	TGTGCCAGCAGCTCTCACCCAAGAAAACAGGGGGATACAATTGTGACGCAGTATTTT
15	-	TRBD2	TRBV27	TRBJ2-5	CASSRLAGARETQYF	TGTGCCAGCAGTCGACTAGCGGGGGCACGGGAGACCCAGTACTTC
14	-	TRBD1	TRBV29-1	TRBJ2-1	CSVDRTGILNEQFF	TGCAGCGTTGACCGGACAGGGATACTCAATGAGCAGTTCTTC
16	-	-	TRBV5-6	TRBJ1-3	CASSTLRLISGNTIYF	TGTGCCAGCAGCACCCTCCGACTGATCTCTGGAAACACCATATATTTT
13	-	TRBD1	TRBV29-1	TRBJ1-1	CSASRDRYTEAFF	TGCAGCGCTTCCCGGGACAGGTACACTGAAGCTTTCTTT
15	-	-	TRBV5-6	TRBJ1-1	CASSLFPGVSTEAFF	TGTGCCAGCAGCTTGTTTCCGGGGGTGAGCACTGAAGCTTTCTTT
15	-	TRBD1	TRBV9	TRBJ1-1	CASSVGDRAFTEAFF	TGTGCCAGCAGCGTAGGGGACAGGGCCTTCACTGAAGCTTTCTTT
15	-	TRBD1	TRBV6-1	TRBJ1-2	CASSNPGTGFSGYTF	TGTGCCAGCAGTAACCCCGGGACAGGATTTTCTGGCTACACCTTC
14	-	TRBD1	TRBV5-1	TRBJ1-2	CASSLQTGVYGYTF	TGCGCCAGCAGCTTACAAACAGGGGTTTATGGCTACACCTTC
14	-	TRBD1	TRBV6-1	TRBJ1-3	CASRAQGTGNTIYF	TGTGCCAGCAGAGCACAGGGGACTGGAAACACCATATATTTT
15	-	TRBD1	TRBV18	TRBJ2-2	CASSPDRGNTGELFF	TGTGCCAGCTCGCCGGACAGGGGGAACACCGGGGAGCTGTTTTTT
12	-	-	TRBV6-9	TRBJ1-5	CASKPSAQPQHF	TGTGCCAGCAAGCCGTCCGCACAGCCCCAGCATTTT
16	-	-	TRBV2	TRBJ2-3	CASSRRWQGSTDTQYF	TGTGCCAGCAGTCGCCGTTGGCAGGGAAGCACAGATACGCAGTATTTT
12	-	-	TRBV14	TRBJ2-3	CASSQSGDTQYF	TGTGCCAGCAGCCAATCGGGAGATACGCAGTATTTT
13	-	-	TRBV7-2	TRBJ1-5	CASSPKPDQPQHF	TGTGCCAGCAGCCCCAAGCCCGATCAGCCCCAGCATTTT
17	-	TRBD1	TRBV27	TRBJ2-3	CASFRDRSPTATDTQYF	TGTGCCAGTTTTCGGGACAGATCCCCCACTGCCACAGATACGCAGTATTTT
17	once	TRBD2	TRBV7-8	TRBJ2-3	CASSLGTSGTLTDTQYF	TGTGCCAGCAGCTTAGGGACTAGCGGGACTTTAACAGATACGCAGTATTTT
13	-	-	TRBV19	TRBJ2-5	CASSTTTQETQYF	TGTGCCAGTAGTACGACAACTCAAGAGACCCAGTACTTC
15	once	TRBD1	TRBV28	TRBJ1-2	CASSILGTVLYGYTF	TGTGCCAGCAGCATCCTAGGGACAGTCCTTTATGGCTACACCTTC
13	-	-	TRBV30	TRBJ1-2	CAWSPGDFYGYTF	TGTGCCTGGAGCCCCGGGGACTTTTATGGCTACACCTTC
13	-	-	TRBV30	TRBJ1-4	CAWSVQNNEKLFF	TGTGCCTGGAGTGTACAGAATAATGAAAAACTGTTTTTT
13	-	-	TRBV30	TRBJ1-1	CAWSVLDRTEAFF	TGTGCCTGGAGTGTTTTGGACCGGACAGAAGCTTTCTTT